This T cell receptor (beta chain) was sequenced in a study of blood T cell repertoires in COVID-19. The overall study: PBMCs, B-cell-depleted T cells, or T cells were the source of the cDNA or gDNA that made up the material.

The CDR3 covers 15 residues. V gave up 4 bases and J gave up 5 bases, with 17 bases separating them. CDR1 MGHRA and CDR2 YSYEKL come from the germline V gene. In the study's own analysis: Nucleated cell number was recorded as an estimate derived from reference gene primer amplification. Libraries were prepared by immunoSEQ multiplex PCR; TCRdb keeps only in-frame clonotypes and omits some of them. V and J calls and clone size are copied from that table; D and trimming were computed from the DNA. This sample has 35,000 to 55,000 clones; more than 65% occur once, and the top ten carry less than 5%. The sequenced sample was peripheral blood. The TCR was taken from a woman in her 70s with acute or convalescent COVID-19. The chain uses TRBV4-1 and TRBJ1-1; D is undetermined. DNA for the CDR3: TGCGCCAGCAGCCCGAACTCCGGGTTCAGAACTGAAGCTTTCTTT. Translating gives CASSPNSGFRTEAFF.